Below are 29 T cell receptor beta chains sequenced from a single sample in a study of blood T cell repertoires in COVID-19. Clones were read by immunoSEQ multiplex PCR, and TCRdb kept only the in-frame ones, dropping some. This table holds some 270,000 clones, 70% to 90% found once. The sequencing input was PBMCs or T cells enriched from blood (not recorded which). The receptors originated from a woman younger than 45 with acute COVID-19.

This clone turned up a few times. The V call is TRBV5-6, the J call TRBJ1-6, with TRBD1 matching over 7 bases. The CDR3 has 14 residues. V was clipped by 6 bases and J by 10 bases; unmatched bases: 10. Germline V CDR1 and CDR2: SGHDT, YYEEEE. The CDR3 is CASKGTGDASPLHF. As DNA, the CDR3 is TGTGCCAGCAAAGGAACAGGGGATGCCTCACCCCTCCACTTT.

CDR3 loop: CASSLADRGGEYEQYF. CDR3 sequence (DNA): TGCGCCAGCAGCTTGGCGGACAGGGGAGGTGAATACGAGCAGTACTTC. V is TRBV5-1 and J is TRBJ2-7; 9 nucleotides line up with TRBD1. The CDR3 is made up of 16 amino acids. Germline CDR1 is SGHRS and CDR2 is YFSETQ. V gave up 0 bases and J gave up 4 bases; unmatched junction bases: 8. Looking up the rest from reference TRBV5-1 and TRBJ2-7 gives the full variable domain: KAGVTQTPRYLIKTRGQQVTLSCSPISGHRSVSWYQQTPGQGLQFLFEYFSETQRNKGNFPGRFSGRQFSNSRSEMNVSTLELGDSALYLCASSLADRGGEYEQYFGPGTRLTVT.

The chain couples TRBV5-5 to TRBJ1-2, with D maybe TRBD1 (5 bases). Germline CDR1 and CDR2: SGHKS and YYEKEE (reference sequence). The germline V and J ends were trimmed by 4 bases and 0 bases, with 10 bases remaining between them. The CDR3 has 14 amino acids. The CDR3 DNA reads TGTGCCAGCAGCCGCGGACAAACTAACTATGGCTACACCTTC. It is translated as CASSRGQTNYGYTF.

This clone occurred once. The V gene is TRBV9, the J gene TRBJ2-1; the match to TRBD2 covers 12 bases. The ends lost 0 bases at V and 2 bases at J; junction bases unmatched: 6. Per the germline V gene, CDR1 is SGDLS and CDR2 is YYNGEE. This CDR3 region has 18 residues. In DNA form, the CDR3 reads TGTGCCAGCAGCGTAGAGGGGCTAGCGGGAGGGCCCTACAATGAGCAGTTCTTC. It encodes CASSVEGLAGGPYNEQFF.

The chain couples TRBV27 to TRBJ2-7; 7 bases align to TRBD2. Germline-derived CDR1 and CDR2 are MNHEY and SMNVEV (reference sequence). The J segment lost 0 bases and the V segment lost 5 bases, leaving 16 bases of the junction unmatched. This CDR3 comprises 18 residues. CDR3 sequence: CASSRIWEGTDSSYEQYF. The CDR3 DNA is TGTGCCAGCAGTAGAATTTGGGAGGGGACCGATAGCTCCTACGAGCAGTACTTC.

The chain recombines TRBV5-1 with TRBJ1-1, with a weak D call TRBD1 (5 bases). The CDR3 loop spans 14 amino acids. The ends were cut back, 4 bases at V and 2 bases at J, with 12 bases in the middle. The germline V gene has CDR1 SGHRS and CDR2 YFSETQ. The CDR3 sequence: CASSGGTFNTEAFF. For the CDR3, the DNA is TGCGCCAGCAGCGGGGGGACGTTTAACACTGAAGCTTTCTTT.

The chain couples TRBV7-9 to TRBJ1-4; 7 bases line up with TRBD1. V lost 0 bases and J lost 8; bases outside the gene matches: 0. The CDR3 runs 13 residues. CDR1 is SEHNR, CDR2 FQNEAQ, per germline (reference sequence). CDR3 sequence (DNA): TGTGCCAGCAGCTTAGCGGACAGGGAAAAACTGTTTTTT. Translated, it gives CASSLADREKLFF. The complete variable domain, with remaining parts taken from reference TRBV7-9 and TRBJ1-4, reads DTGVSQNPRHKITKRGQNVTFRCDPISEHNRLYWYRQTLGQGPEFLTYFQNEAQLEKSRLLSDRFSAERPKGSFSTLEIQRTEQGDSAMYLCASSLADREKLFFGSGTQLSVL.

The J gene is TRBJ2-2, the V gene TRBV20-1; D gene ambiguous. Trimming cost V 3 bases and J 7 bases, with 12 bases left between them. This CDR3 is 13 amino acids long. CDR1 is DFQATT and CDR2 is SNEGSKA in the germline V gene (reference sequence). CDR3 sequence reads: CSASLRGGGELFF. For the CDR3, the DNA is TGCAGTGCTAGTTTACGCGGTGGCGGGGAGCTGTTTTTT.

This chain's CDR3 is CASSQEGRLGTDTQYF. DNA of the CDR3: TGTGCCAGCAGCCAAGAAGGGCGACTAGGAACAGATACGCAGTATTTT. The V gene is TRBV3-1 (or the pseudogene TRBV3-2), the J gene TRBJ2-3, with D perhaps matching TRBD2 (6 bases). The CDR3 is made up of 16 amino acids. V lost 0 bases and J lost 3, with 13 bases in between. Germline-derived CDR1 and CDR2 are LGHDT and YNNKEL (reference sequence).

The rearrangement links TRBV28 to TRBJ1-4; the match to TRBD1 covers 10 bases. Germline values: CDR1 MDHEN, CDR2 SYDVKM. The CDR3 sequence is 16 residues long. J was trimmed by 4 bases and V by 2 bases; bases with no gene match: 4. CDR3 DNA sequence: TGTGCCAGCAGTTTAGCTGGGACAGGGGATAATGAAAAACTGTTTTTT. Its protein product is CASSLAGTGDNEKLFF.

The chain combines TRBV12-2 with TRBJ2-7; TRBD2 was called by the table and not checked on the DNA. TRBV12-2 is a known pseudogene. The CDR3 is made up of 15 amino acids. CDR3 DNA: TGTGCAAGTCGCATAGCAGTGTCTAGCGGATACGAGCAGTACTTC. Translated: CASRIAVSSGYEQYF.

The chain recombines TRBV4-1 with TRBJ1-1; the D is unclear. Trimming removed 2 bases from V and 6 bases from J, with 13 bases in between. CDR3 length: 14 residues. Germline CDR1 MGHRA, CDR2 YSYEKL. CDR3 loop: CASSQSVGRSEAFF. The DNA for the CDR3 is TGCGCCAGCAGCCAATCGGTTGGTCGTTCTGAAGCTTTCTTT.

The chain carries TRBV29-1 and TRBJ2-7, with D possibly TRBD1 on 6 matching bases. The germline V gene has CDR1 SQVTM and CDR2 ANQGSEA. The CDR3 sequence is 13 residues long. Trimming left V 4 bases short and J 3 bases short, with 13 bases between. The CDR3 spells CSVVHREGYEQYF. The CDR3 DNA reads TGCAGCGTTGTTCACAGGGAAGGCTACGAGCAGTACTTC.

The genes are TRBV28 and TRBJ2-5; tentatively, D is TRBD1 (6 bases). CDR1 and CDR2 from the germline V gene are MDHEN and SYDVKM. CDR3 length equals 14 residues. V was cut by 5 bases and J by 5 bases, with 15 bases left in between. The DNA of the CDR3 is TGTGCCAGCAGTCCCCGGGCAGGGGAGGAGACCCAGTACTTC. Its translation is CASSPRAGEETQYF.

The chain carries TRBV19 and TRBJ2-7; possibly TRBD2 for D (6 bases). Germline V CDR1 and CDR2: LNHDA, SQIVND (reference sequence). This CDR3 spans 14 amino acids. Trimming cost V 4 bases and J 1 base, with 11 bases left between them. The CDR3 bases are TGTGCCAGTAGTACTAGCGAGAAATCCTACGAGCAGTACTTC. The encoded protein is CASSTSEKSYEQYF.

The V call is TRBV11-2, the J call TRBJ2-3, with TRBD2 matching over 11 bases. From germline, CDR1 is SGHAT and CDR2 FQNNGV. Trimming took 3 bases from V and 1 from J; bases not matched to a gene: 12. CDR3 length equals 19 residues. The DNA for the CDR3 is TGTGCCAGCAGCTTCTCCACCTATAGCGGGAGGGCCGGCACAGATACGCAGTATTTT. Its protein product is CASSFSTYSGRAGTDTQYF.

This clone has a single count. The genes are TRBV24-1 and TRBJ1-5; 12 nucleotides agree with TRBD1. Germline CDR1 and CDR2: KGHDR and SFDVKD. V shed 3 bases, J shed 5 bases, and the junction held 1 base outside the gene matches. This CDR3 is 15 amino acids long. The DNA for the CDR3 is TGTGCCACCAGTGATGGGGACAGGGGGCATCAGCCCCAGCATTTT. Its protein is CATSDGDRGHQPQHF.

The chain has TRBV30 and TRBJ2-1; D is ambiguous. This CDR3 is built from 12 residues. Trimming left V 1 base short and J 8 bases short, with 9 bases between. The V gene's germline CDR1 is GTSNPN and CDR2 SVGIG (reference sequence). This CDR3 is CAWSATGDEQFF. Written as DNA, the CDR3 is TGTGCCTGGAGTGCGACGGGTGATGAGCAGTTCTTC.

The V gene is TRBV10-3, the J gene TRBJ1-1; 9 nucleotides match TRBD1. This CDR3 region has 13 residues. J was trimmed by 3 bases and V by 10 bases; bases with no gene match: 6. Germline V CDR1 and CDR2: ENHRY, SYGVKD. This chain's CDR3 is CATLGQGDTEAFF. CDR3 bases: TGTGCCACCTTGGGACAGGGAGACACTGAAGCTTTCTTT.

The chain carries TRBV2 and TRBJ2-3, with D perhaps TRBD2 (6 bases). Germline V gene lookup returns CDR1 SNHLY and CDR2 FYNNEI. The V end lost 3 bases, the J end lost 0 bases, and 13 bases lay between the germline ends. CDR3 length: 16 residues. CDR3 sequence (DNA): TGTGCCAGCAGTGATTTTATAGGGACTAGCACAGATACGCAGTATTTT. Protein sequence: CASSDFIGTSTDTQYF. Complete variable domain (other parts from reference TRBV2 and TRBJ2-3): EPEVTQTPSHQVTQMGQEVILRCVPISNHLYFYWYRQILGQKVEFLVSFYNNEISEKSEIFDDQFSVERPDGSNFTLKIRSTKLEDSAMYFCASSDFIGTSTDTQYFGPGTRLTVL.

V is TRBV5-1 and J is TRBJ2-5, with TRBD1 identical over 11 bases. CDR3 length: 17 residues. V dropped 2 bases and J dropped 5; count of bases not matched to a gene: 11. Germline V gene sequence: CDR1 SGHRS, CDR2 YFSETQ. In DNA form, the CDR3 reads TGCGCCAGCAGCTTAAGAGACCCGGGACAGGGGGTGGAGACCCAGTACTTC. Translating gives CASSLRDPGQGVETQYF. Full variable domain (missing parts from reference TRBV5-1 and TRBJ2-5): KAGVTQTPRYLIKTRGQQVTLSCSPISGHRSVSWYQQTPGQGLQFLFEYFSETQRNKGNFPGRFSGRQFSNSRSEMNVSTLELGDSALYLCASSLRDPGQGVETQYFGPGTRLLVL.

The table lists this clone with a count of one. The genes are TRBV5-1 and TRBJ2-4; TRBD2 might be the D (5 bases). Deletions cut 3 bases from V and 5 bases from J, with 12 bases between. This CDR3 comprises 14 residues. In germline, CDR1 is SGHRS, CDR2 YFSETQ. CDR3 loop: CASSYGDEENIQYF. The CDR3 DNA reads as TGCGCCAGCAGCTACGGGGATGAGGAAAACATTCAGTACTTC.

J is TRBJ2-7 and V is TRBV18; the match to TRBD1 covers 7 bases. This CDR3 region has 14 residues. Germline V gene data show CDR1 as KGHSH and CDR2 as LQKENI. With V trimmed by 2 bases and J by 3 bases, 4 bases remained unmatched. The chain's CDR3 is CASSPGAGGYEQYF. The CDR3 DNA sequence: TGTGCCAGCTCACCAGGGGCAGGGGGCTACGAGCAGTACTTC. Variable domain in full (rest from reference TRBV18 and TRBJ2-7): NAGVMQNPRHLVRRRGQEARLRCSPMKGHSHVYWYRQLPEEGLKFMVYLQKENIIDESGMPKERFSAEFPKEGPSILRIQQVVRGDSAAYFCASSPGAGGYEQYFGPGTRLTVT.

This chain connects TRBV5-5 to TRBJ1-1, with a weak D call TRBD1 (5 bases). Trimming took 4 bases from V and 1 from J, leaving 11 bases between them. Per the germline V gene, CDR1 is SGHKS and CDR2 is YYEKEE (reference sequence). The CDR3 loop spans 14 amino acids. DNA for the CDR3: TGTGCCAGCAGCCCCGGGGGAAGGAACACTGAAGCTTTCTTT. Its translation is CASSPGGRNTEAFF.

In nucleotides, the CDR3 is TGTGCCAGCAGCTTCTTTGCGGGACGAACAGATACGCAGTATTTT. Its translation is CASSFFAGRTDTQYF. This rearrangement joins TRBV5-6 to TRBJ2-3; possible D gene TRBD2, 6 bases. Germline values: CDR1 SGHDT, CDR2 YYEEEE. The CDR3 is 15 residues long. V was pared by 2 bases and J by 3 bases, with 13 bases between.

This chain connects TRBV7-8 to TRBJ1-1; 7 bases are shared with TRBD1. V lost 5 bases to trimming and J lost 4 bases; unmatched junction nucleotides: 10. The CDR3 spans 15 residues. CDR1 and CDR2 (germline): SGHVS, FQNEAQ. The CDR3 here is CASSVDSGDSTEAFF. The CDR3 nucleotides are TGTGCCAGCAGCGTTGATTCTGGGGACAGCACTGAAGCTTTCTTT.

This sequence joins TRBV2 and TRBJ1-2; D is perhaps TRBD1 (5 bases). V shed 1 base and J shed 2 bases, with 11 bases lying between them. The germline gives CDR1 SNHLY, CDR2 FYNNEI. This CDR3 is built from 15 residues. CDR3 DNA: TGTGCCAGCAGTGAAGGGGGGGTCCTCAACTATGGCTACACCTTC. Protein product: CASSEGGVLNYGYTF.

The chain has TRBV11-2 and TRBJ1-5; no clear D. Germline V lookup: CDR1 SGHAT, CDR2 FQNNGV. The CDR3 sequence is 14 residues long. V was clipped by 0 bases and J by 7 bases, with 10 bases between them. CDR3: CASSLEELRQPQHF. CDR3 coding DNA: TGTGCCAGCAGCTTAGAAGAACTGCGGCAGCCCCAGCATTTT.

The rearrangement uses TRBV28 and TRBJ1-2, with 10 bases identical to TRBD1. J gave up 0 bases and V 5 bases, and 3 bases lay outside the gene matches. There are 15 residues in the CDR3. The V gene's germline CDR1 is MDHEN and CDR2 SYDVKM. The CDR3 protein is CASSGTGDTNYGYTF. The CDR3 DNA reads as TGTGCCAGCAGTGGGACAGGGGACACTAACTATGGCTACACCTTC.